The 26 T cell receptor beta chains in this list originate from one sample, sequenced in a study of T cells in Graves' hyperthyroidism and ophthalmopathy. From RNA transcripts, TCR beta CDR3 regions were amplified. In the first-round RT-PCR of the TCR CDR3, the HTBI primer set was used. From the multiplex PCR reads, TCRdb called clonotypes with MiXCR, one entry per CDR3 protein. The table lists 250,000 to 300,000 distinct CDR3 sequences, approximately 17% of them singletons, with around 61% in the top ten. The sequencing input was blood. These receptors were taken from a woman aged 60-75 years with Graves' ophthalmopathy.

This sequence joins TRBV6-2 or TRBV6-3 and TRBJ1-1; D is unresolved. CDR3 length equals 13 residues. V was cut by 6 bases and J by 3 bases, with 11 bases left in between. Germline loops: CDR1 MNHEY, CDR2 SVGEGT. CDR3 DNA: TGTGCCAGCAGCGGACTGCTTCACACTGAAGCTTTCTTT. It yields the protein CASSGLLHTEAFF.

The chain links TRBV28 to TRBJ1-4; no firm D call. The CDR3 sequence is 11 residues long. The ends were cut back, 7 bases at V and 9 bases at J, with 9 bases in the middle. The V gene's germline CDR1 is MDHEN and CDR2 SYDVKM. CDR3 residues: CASKADQKLFF. As DNA, the CDR3 is TGTGCCAGCAAGGCGGACCAAAAACTGTTTTTT.

CDR3 region: CASSPSMGVDYGYTF. In nucleotides, the CDR3 is TGTGCCAGCTCACCTTCCATGGGGGTGGACTATGGCTACACCTTC. The chain joins TRBV18 to TRBJ1-2; D perhaps matches TRBD1 (5 bases). Germline CDR1 KGHSH, CDR2 LQKENI. The CDR3 length is 15 residues. Trimming left V 3 bases short and J 3 bases short, with 14 bases between.

J is TRBJ2-1 and V is TRBV10-2, with no clear D. Germline V CDR1 and CDR2: WSHSY, SAAADI. V was shortened by 3 bases and J by 2 bases, with 2 bases between the two germline ends. The CDR3 spans 12 residues. The CDR3: CASSDAYNEQFF. CDR3 coding DNA: TGCGCCAGCAGTGACGCCTACAATGAGCAGTTCTTC.

This clonotype was seen many times. This sequence joins TRBV7-2 and TRBJ1-4; D not certain. This CDR3 comprises 14 residues. CDR1 is SGHTA and CDR2 is FQGNSA in the germline V gene. The germline V and J ends were trimmed by 5 bases and 3 bases, with 10 bases remaining between them. The CDR3 DNA reads TGTGCCAGCAGCGAAGGACGGGCTAATGAAAAACTGTTTTTT. It is translated as CASSEGRANEKLFF.

This clonotype has only a few counts. This rearrangement joins TRBV24-1 to TRBJ2-2; D is uncertain. V was cut by 0 bases and J by 3 bases, with 10 bases left in between. CDR3 size: 16 residues. Germline V gives CDR1 KGHDR, CDR2 SFDVKD. This chain's CDR3 is CATSDLRLDDTGELFF. CDR3 DNA: TGTGCCACCAGTGATTTGCGGCTGGATGACACCGGGGAGCTGTTTTTT.

This chain uses TRBV29-1 with TRBJ1-2; possible D gene TRBD1, 5 bases. Trimming took off 4 bases at V and 7 bases at J, with 19 bases between the two ends. Germline V lookup: CDR1 SQVTM, CDR2 ANQGSEA. CDR3 size: 14 residues. CDR3 sequence: CSVGQPKSAAGYTF. The CDR3 region has the DNA TGCAGCGTTGGACAGCCCAAAAGCGCGGCTGGCTACACCTTC. The full variable domain, completed using reference TRBV29-1 and TRBJ1-2, is SAVISQKPSRDICQRGTSLTIQCQVDSQVTMMFWYRQQPGQSLTLIATANQGSEATYESGFVIDKFPISRPNLTFSTLTVSNMSPEDSSIYLCSVGQPKSAAGYTFGSGTRLTVV.

This clonotype showed up many times. V gene TRBV10-3 combines with J gene TRBJ1-1; 9 bases line up with TRBD1. With 6 bases clipped from V and 11 bases from J, the junction kept 13 bases outside the gene matches. From germline, CDR1 is ENHRY and CDR2 SYGVKD. The CDR3 is made up of 14 amino acids. The DNA of the CDR3 is TGTGCCATCAGAACAGATAAAGGGACAGGGTCCGCTTTCTTT. Its protein is CAIRTDKGTGSAFF.

This clonotype was seen more than once but under ten times. The chain uses TRBV24-1 and TRBJ2-1; 10 bases match TRBD2. The CDR3 extends over 15 amino acids. The ends lost 9 bases at V and 3 bases at J; junction bases unmatched: 7. Germline CDR1 reads KGHDR; CDR2 reads SFDVKD. CDR3 sequence: CATATSGDHYNEQFF. The DNA for the CDR3 is TGTGCCACCGCTACTAGCGGGGATCACTACAATGAGCAGTTCTTC.

This clonotype came up many times. The chain combines TRBV5-6 with TRBJ1-5; the D is unclear. The CDR3 runs 15 residues. Germline CDR1 SGHDT, CDR2 YYEEEE. Trimming left V 3 bases short and J 3 bases short, with 13 bases between. As DNA, the CDR3 is TGTGCCAGCAGCTGGACTCCGGGAGACAATCAGCCCCAGCATTTT. Its protein product is CASSWTPGDNQPQHF.

The chain joins TRBV14 to TRBJ1-6; D is possibly TRBD1 (6 bases). The germline V gene encodes CDR1 SGHDN and CDR2 FVKESK. V lost 0 bases and J 10 bases, leaving 10 bases between the germline ends. The CDR3 spans 14 residues. The DNA for the CDR3 is TGTGCCAGCAGCCAAGATACAGGGAGATCACCCCTCCACTTT. Translating it yields CASSQDTGRSPLHF.

The rearrangement uses TRBV12-3 or TRBV12-4 and TRBJ2-2; 11 bases are a match to TRBD1. This CDR3 has 15 residues. V trimming: 10 bases; J trimming: 3 bases; junction bases outside the gene matches: 7. CDR3 sequence reads: CATGDRGVDTGELFF. The CDR3 DNA follows: TGTGCCACCGGGGACAGGGGGGTGGACACCGGGGAGCTGTTTTTT.

This clonotype appeared many times. J is TRBJ2-1 and V is TRBV11-2; no clear D. V was trimmed by 0 bases and J by 10 bases, leaving 10 bases between them. CDR1 and CDR2 from the germline V gene are SGHAT and FQNNGV. This CDR3 is 13 amino acids long. Here the CDR3 reads CASSLDSRREQFF. The CDR3 region has the DNA TGTGCCAGCAGCTTAGATTCCCGGCGAGAGCAGTTCTTC.

This clonotype was counted a few times. The chain joins TRBV7-9 to TRBJ2-1, with TRBD1 matching over 8 bases. V shed 5 bases, J shed 7 bases, and the junction held 10 bases outside the gene matches. The CDR3 is 15 amino acids. The germline CDR1 and CDR2 sequences are SEHNR and FQNEAQ (reference sequence). The chain's CDR3 is CASSLDRGGWNEQFF. Here the CDR3 DNA reads TGTGCCAGCAGCCTCGACAGGGGCGGGTGGAATGAGCAGTTCTTC. The complete variable domain, with remaining parts taken from reference TRBV7-9 and TRBJ2-1, reads DTGVSQNPRHKITKRGQNVTFRCDPISEHNRLYWYRQTLGQGPEFLTYFQNEAQLEKSRLLSDRFSAERPKGSFSTLEIQRTEQGDSAMYLCASSLDRGGWNEQFFGPGTRLTVL.

This chain joins TRBV10-3 and TRBJ2-7, with D perhaps TRBD1 (6 bases). The germline V gene encodes CDR1 ENHRY and CDR2 SYGVKD. CDR3 length: 16 residues. With 5 bases removed from V and 2 bases from J, the gap between germline ends came to 19 bases. CDR3 amino acids: CAISRGTNKITYEQYF. The CDR3 DNA reads as TGTGCCATCAGTAGGGGGACCAACAAAATAACCTACGAGCAGTACTTC.

This clonotype was seen more than once but under ten times. This chain connects TRBV12-5 to TRBJ1-5; 7 positions match TRBD1. The CDR3 spans 14 residues. Germline assignment: CDR1 LGHNT and CDR2 FRNRAP. J lost 3 bases, V lost 6 bases, and 5 bases had no gene match. The CDR3 DNA reads TGTGCTAGTGGCCCCGGGACAGTCAATCAGCCCCAGCATTTT. It is translated as CASGPGTVNQPQHF. The variable domain in full, with the rest retrieved from reference TRBV12-5 and TRBJ1-5, is DARVTQTPRHKVTEMGQEVTMRCQPILGHNTVFWYRQTMMQGLELLAYFRNRAPLDDSGMPKDRFSAEMPDATLATLKIQPSEPRDSAVYFCASGPGTVNQPQHFGDGTRLSIL.

This clonotype was observed at least ten times. The CDR3 protein is CSAQHRAQDEQYF. CDR3 coding DNA: TGCAGTGCGCAACACCGGGCCCAGGACGAGCAGTACTTC. The chain links TRBV20-1 to TRBJ2-7; no firm D call. The CDR3 loop spans 13 amino acids. Germline loops: CDR1 DFQATT, CDR2 SNEGSKA (reference sequence). V lost 6 bases and J 5 bases, leaving 17 bases between the germline ends.

This clonotype was seen many times. This sequence joins TRBV7-9 and TRBJ2-5; TRBD2 agrees at 9 bases. The CDR3 totals 15 residues. J was trimmed by 4 bases and V by 2 bases; bases with no gene match: 5. Per germline, CDR1 SEHNR and CDR2 FQNEAQ (reference sequence). CDR3 sequence reads: CASSLQGSGGETQYF. The CDR3 nucleotides are TGTGCCAGCAGCTTACAGGGTAGCGGGGGAGAGACCCAGTACTTC.

This clonotype was observed a few times. The chain combines TRBV5-1 with TRBJ1-6; 9 bases match TRBD1. This CDR3 is built from 15 residues. In germline, CDR1 is SGHRS, CDR2 YFSETQ. V lost 4 bases to trimming and J lost 7 bases; unmatched junction nucleotides: 6. CDR3 loop: CASSPWTGENSPLHF. The CDR3 nucleotides are TGCGCCAGCAGCCCCTGGACAGGGGAGAATTCACCCCTCCACTTT.

This clonotype was recorded many times. The chain recombines TRBV7-9 with TRBJ1-5; no definite D call. V was cut by 5 bases and J by 2 bases, with 10 bases left in between. Germline assignment: CDR1 SEHNR and CDR2 FQNEAQ (reference sequence). There are 14 residues in the CDR3. This CDR3 reads CASSESGGNQPQHF. Written as DNA, the CDR3 is TGTGCCAGCAGCGAAAGTGGGGGCAATCAGCCCCAGCATTTT.

This clonotype turned up a few times. J is TRBJ1-4 and V is TRBV6-6; 10 nucleotides line up with TRBD1. Germline V gene data show CDR1 as MNHNY and CDR2 as SVGAGI (reference sequence). CDR3 length equals 18 residues. J lost 6 bases, V lost 0 bases, and 10 bases had no gene match. CDR3 in DNA: TGTGCCAGCAGTTACTCGGGGACAGGGGTTGGGGATCATGAAAAACTGTTTTTT. Translation gives CASSYSGTGVGDHEKLFF.

At least ten counts were recorded for this clonotype. The rearrangement links TRBV20-1 to TRBJ2-4; D gene unclear. Germline V lookup: CDR1 DFQATT, CDR2 SNEGSKA (reference sequence). This CDR3 is 15 amino acids long. V lost 3 bases and J lost 0, with 12 bases in between. Here the CDR3 DNA reads TGCAGTGCTAGGGCTCAGGCAATAGCCAAAAACATTCAGTACTTC. Translated: CSARAQAIAKNIQYF.

This clonotype showed up many times. This chain uses TRBV2 with TRBJ1-4; possible D gene TRBD1, 5 bases. Germline-derived CDR1 and CDR2 are SNHLY and FYNNEI. The CDR3 loop spans 14 amino acids. Trimming cost V 7 bases and J 8 bases, with 17 bases left between them. The CDR3 sequence: CASTVGPAREKLFF. CDR3 in DNA: TGTGCCAGCACCGTGGGACCAGCGAGAGAAAAACTGTTTTTT.

This clonotype showed up many times. This rearrangement joins TRBV11-2 to TRBJ2-1; a possible D gene is TRBD2 (6 bases). The V and J ends lost 11 bases and 3 bases respectively, with 20 bases between them. The V gene's germline CDR1 is SGHAT and CDR2 FQNNGV. The CDR3 runs 15 residues. This CDR3 is CAYPRTGEVYNEQFF. CDR3 coding DNA: TGTGCCTATCCAAGGACGGGGGAGGTCTACAATGAGCAGTTCTTC.

The chain uses TRBV24-1 and TRBJ2-3; tentatively, D is TRBD1 (6 bases). V was trimmed by 6 bases and J by 4 bases, leaving 16 bases between them. The CDR3 runs 15 residues. The germline V gene encodes CDR1 KGHDR and CDR2 SFDVKD. CDR3 in DNA: TGTGCCACCAGTTCCAGGGGTGGGTGGCCAGATACGCAGTATTTT. Protein sequence: CATSSRGGWPDTQYF.

This clonotype has at least ten counts. This sequence joins TRBV20-1 and TRBJ2-1, with 8 nucleotides matching TRBD2. Germline values: CDR1 DFQATT, CDR2 SNEGSKA (reference sequence). The ends lost 2 bases at V and 2 bases at J; junction bases unmatched: 2. This CDR3 contains 14 residues. CDR3 coding DNA: TGCAGTGCTAGACTGGGACTAGCCTACAATGAGCAGTTCTTC. Translated, it gives CSARLGLAYNEQFF.